This entry concerns a single T cell receptor beta chain. The clone's antigen remains unknown. No much larger clonotype is one base removed from it; base qualities were not supplied. This record comes from a study of OX40 agonist ivuxolimab in advanced cancers. Broadly, across the study: Ivuxolimab was a fully human IgG2 agonistic monoclonal antibody targeting the costimulatory receptor OX40 (CD134). Intravenous ivuxolimab was administered to patients every 2 weeks at six dose levels: 0.01, 0.1, 0.3, 1.5, 3 and 10 mg/kg. In the dose-escalation cohort, approximately 80% of patients were male, and the mean age was 60 years with a range of roughly 20 to 79. Of the approximately 54 dose-escalation patients, hepatocellular carcinoma was present in about 20, melanoma in about 15, renal cell carcinoma in 9 and head and neck cancer in 9. Prior anti-PD-1, anti-PD-L1 or anti-CTLA-4 therapy was permitted, and 30% to 45% of dose-escalation patients had received checkpoint inhibitors. Partial responses occurred in three dose-escalation patients, of whom one had hepatocellular carcinoma and two had cutaneous melanoma. The paper reports the monotherapy dose-escalation portion (N of about 47 patients) of the phase I ivuxolimab trial. The purpose of peripheral TCRbeta sequencing was to test whether ivuxolimab changed TCR sequence diversity and led to clonal T-cell expansion. The full study reports these points: Low levels of normalized T-cell clonal expansion were also seen in some nonresponding patients. Antigen specificity was not determined for the clonally expanded peripheral T cells. On average, CD8+ T cells showed more expanded clones than CD4+ T cells after ivuxolimab. In partial responders in the 0.1-3.0 mg/kg groups, normalized peripheral clonal expansion was found to be among the lowest, especially among CD8+ T cells. At doses from 0.1 to 3.0 mg/kg, clonal expansion was seen in both CD4+ and CD8+ blood T cells between baseline and week 6.

The trial excluded patients who had a history of autoimmune disease or who were on systemic immunosuppression. Peripheral blood for TCR sequencing was collected from all dose cohorts at baseline, on cycle 4 day 1, and on cycle 7 day 1. The samples were drawn from a first-in-human, open-label, multicenter phase I dose-escalation trial of ivuxolimab. Adults with locally advanced or metastatic head and neck squamous cell, hepatocellular, melanoma or renal cell carcinoma were enrolled in the trial. Before TCR sequencing, CD4+ and CD8+ T cells were separately sorted from peripheral blood. The germline V gene (reference sequence) provides CDR1 SEHNR and CDR2 FQNEAQ. The CDR3 holds 14 amino acids from the cysteine to the phenylalanine. The only DNA kept is the CDR3, 42 bases in frame from the first base. Unmatched junction bases come to 4, with V trimmed by 1 base and J by 5 bases. Genomic DNA was extracted from sorted cells for sequencing of the TCRbeta CDR3 region. The immunoSEQ Assay was used to sequence the TCRbeta CDR3 regions. TCRdb's version of the immuneACCESS table is confined to in-frame rearrangements and falls short of the full clone set. An unresolved V gene accounts for under half of the shortfall where checked; the remainder is of unknown origin. The sample records around 44,000 clones, about 87% of which are singletons. Approximately 35% of the sample lies in the top ten.

The chain is made from TRBV7-9 and TRBJ2-5, with 7 bases in between that match TRBD2. The sequences come from CD4+ or CD8+ T cells sorted from blood, collected in a trial of the OX40 agonist ivuxolimab. The clonotype was recovered from an adult with an advanced solid tumor such as melanoma, head and neck, liver or kidney cancer. CDR3 reads: CASSLGGSGETQYF. The nucleotides are TGTGCCAGCAGCTTAGGCGGGAGCGGTGAGACCCAGTACTTC.